This entry describes one TCR beta chain. The data derive from a study of control samples from healthy donors and cancer patients. TCRdb's table, derived via immunoSEQ multiplex PCR, lists solely in-frame clones and lacks some. The profile covers 150,000 to 200,000 clones, with roughly nine tenths appearing a single time and more than 1.3% taken by the ten largest. The V and J ends lost 5 bases and 2 bases, in that order; junction bases with no gene match: 6. Germline V lookup: CDR1 SGHTA, CDR2 FQGTGA. The CDR3 extends over 15 amino acids. The sequence derives from a young woman in good health. Sequences were obtained from blood. This chain links TRBV7-3 with TRBJ2-1; 7 nucleotides line up with TRBD1. The CDR3 is CASSTGDGTYNEQFF. For the CDR3, the DNA is TGTGCCAGCAGCACAGGGGACGGTACCTACAATGAGCAGTTCTTC.